These T cell receptor beta chains were read from a single sample in a study of CD8 T cells in Susac syndrome. In TCRdb, the immunoSEQ multiplex PCR reads were re-called with MiXCR into one record per CDR3 protein. The data contain around 140,000 distinct CDR3 sequences, roughly 95% of them singletons. Sequencing was carried out using CD4+ T cells from PBMCs. The receptors shown here come from a human donor in good health. Each CDR3 is given with its conserved first and last residue. The order of the fields is D gene, V gene, J gene, CDR3 DNA, CDR3 protein. The D gene is left open where the match is weak.

TRBD1	TRBV7-2	TRBJ2-4	TGTGCCAGCAGCTACCGACAGGGACAAAACATTCAGTACTTC	CASSYRQGQNIQYF
TRBD1	TRBV27	TRBJ2-7	TGTGCCAGCAGTTCCGCCGGGACAGGGACCCCCTACGAGCAGTACTTC	CASSSAGTGTPYEQYF
NA	TRBV19	TRBJ1-2	TGTGCCAGTACCCCGTTAGGAGCTAACTATGGCTACACCTTC	CASTPLGANYGYTF
TRBD1	TRBV12-3/TRBV12-4	TRBJ2-7	TGTGCCAGTCAGTTTGGACAGGGGGCAAGGGAGCAGTACTTC	CASQFGQGAREQYF
NA	TRBV3-1	TRBJ2-7	TGTGCCAGCAGCCAACTGGATGCGGGGGAGCAGTACTTC	CASSQLDAGEQYF
TRBD1	TRBV27	TRBJ2-7	TGTGCCAGCAGAACGGACAGGCCCGCCTACGAGCAGTACTTC	CASRTDRPAYEQYF
TRBD2	TRBV6-1	TRBJ2-5	TGTGCCAGCAGTGATTTGGGACTAAAGGAAGAGACCCAGTACTTC	CASSDLGLKEETQYF
NA	TRBV19	TRBJ1-5	TGTGCCAGTAGTATCCAGGCTAGGGGAAAGGGAGGTAGGAATCAGCCCCAGCATTTT	CASSIQARGKGGRNQPQHF
NA	TRBV12-3/TRBV12-4	TRBJ2-1	TGTGCCATCCTCTTCGGGCAGGGGTGGAATGAGCAGTTCTTC	CAILFGQGWNEQFF
NA	TRBV30	TRBJ2-7	TGTGCCTGGACTCCTGGGCCGTCCTACGAGCAGTACTTC	CAWTPGPSYEQYF
TRBD1	TRBV5-1	TRBJ1-2	TGCGCCAGCAGCTCGGCGGGGACAGGGGGCCATGGCTACACCTTC	CASSSAGTGGHGYTF
TRBD2	TRBV24-1	TRBJ2-1	TGTGCCACCAGTGATTGGCGAGCTAGCGGGAGTGGCAATGAGCAGTTCTTC	CATSDWRASGSGNEQFF
NA	TRBV6-1	TRBJ1-2	TGTGCCAGCAGTGAAGGGGGACGGGGCTATGGCTACACCTTC	CASSEGGRGYGYTF